Detailed here is one T cell receptor (beta chain). This clone's antigen is unknown. Per-base qualities were not stored, and no clone one base away is much larger. TCRbeta CDR3 regions were amplified from genomic DNA by means of the immunoSEQ Assay, a bias-controlled multiplex PCR. Per the source publication's procedure: Nucleated cell counts per sample were estimated from amplification of reference gene primers within the assay. Sequence reads were collapsed and filtered to measure the absolute abundance of every unique TCRbeta CDR3 rearrangement. For each sample, productive Simpson clonality was calculated by taking the square root of Simpson's diversity index across productive rearrangements. The source is immuneACCESS, and TCRdb retained only in-frame sequences with V and J called. Part of the clones is not carried over; for the studies checked, unresolved V genes explain less than half of this, and the remainder is unexplained. V and J calls and clone size are as listed in that table; D and trimming were resolved from the DNA. In this sample the table shows around 260,000 clones, about 88% of which occur a single time. About 4% of the sample is held by the ten biggest clonotypes.

This entry is derived from a study of blood T cell repertoires in COVID-19 (dated by TCRdb to about 2020). Background on the whole study: The collaborator samples originated in the United States, Italy and Spain and spanned the acute and convalescent phases of COVID-19. Samples came from the ongoing ImmuneRACE study (first 160 participants) plus 1,254 subjects from 6 global collaborators. A freely available public database, intended as a resource for researchers studying the immune response to SARS-CoV-2, is where the repertoires were released. Where HLA class I and class II types were available, the types were taken from metadata supplied by the sample provider, not from assay-based typing. Nearly every sample came with metadata listing a de-identified subject ID, COVID-19 status, age in years and sex. The material from the prospective study consisted of cDNA or gDNA derived from T cells, B-cell-depleted T cells, or PBMCs. The dataset comprised deeply sampled blood TCRbeta repertoires from subjects exposed to, actively infected with, or recovered from COVID-19. What the authors observed across the whole study: How much clinical and demographic metadata was included differed by source and by participant, and the metadata was provided uncurated.

Another Seattle source contributed samples from volunteer blood donors who had recovered from COVID-19. The collaborating institutions used their own protocols to collect whole blood in K2EDTA tubes. For TCRbeta analysis, collaborators shipped samples in one of three forms: frozen whole blood, isolated PBMCs, or DNA extracted from either of those sample types. Looking up the germline V gene yields CDR1 KGHSH and CDR2 LQKENI. The CDR3 spans 17 residues, from the cysteine through the phenylalanine. The kept DNA is CDR3 alone, 51 bases in frame from the first base. V loses 0 bases of germline sequence and J loses 0 bases, and the interval between the two ends is 9 bases.

The chain couples TRBV18 to TRBJ2-6; TRBD2 might be the D gene, on 5 matching bases. The sample comprised peripheral blood. The source is a man aged 55 to 69 who had recovered from COVID-19. The DNA is as follows: TGTGCCAGCTCACCACCGACACGGGACTCTGGGGCCAACGTCCTGACTTTC. Its amino acids are CASSPPTRDSGANVLTF.